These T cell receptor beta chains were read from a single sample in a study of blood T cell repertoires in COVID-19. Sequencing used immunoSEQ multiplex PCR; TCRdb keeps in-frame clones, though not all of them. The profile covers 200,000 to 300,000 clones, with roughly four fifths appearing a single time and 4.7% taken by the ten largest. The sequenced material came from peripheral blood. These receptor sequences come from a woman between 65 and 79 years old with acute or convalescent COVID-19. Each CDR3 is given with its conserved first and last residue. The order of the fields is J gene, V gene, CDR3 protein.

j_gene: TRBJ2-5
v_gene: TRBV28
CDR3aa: CASSKTGMVPQETQYF

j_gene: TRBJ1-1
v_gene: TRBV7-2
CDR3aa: CASSLQGFRNTEAFF

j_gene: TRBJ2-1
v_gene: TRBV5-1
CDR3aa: CASSLEAGHAGNEQFF

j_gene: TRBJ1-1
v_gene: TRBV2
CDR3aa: CASRGTVMNTEAFF

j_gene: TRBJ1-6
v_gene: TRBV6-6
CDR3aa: CASRPTGDNSPLHF

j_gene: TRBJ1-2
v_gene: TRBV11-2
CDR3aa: CASSLSSGSGYTF

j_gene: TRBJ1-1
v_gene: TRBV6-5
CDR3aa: CASSSGQANTEAFF

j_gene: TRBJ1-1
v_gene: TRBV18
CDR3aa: CASSPSAGLHFSTEAFF

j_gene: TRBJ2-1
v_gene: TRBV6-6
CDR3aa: CASSYGQGWNEQFF

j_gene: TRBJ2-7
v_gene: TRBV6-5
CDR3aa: CASSYSSEQYF

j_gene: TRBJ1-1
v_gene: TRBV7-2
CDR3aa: CASSPGPVAGAFF

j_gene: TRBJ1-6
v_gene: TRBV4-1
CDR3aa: CASSPLGGDRAGSPLHF

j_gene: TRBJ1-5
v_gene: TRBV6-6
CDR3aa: CASSYGGGGQPQHF

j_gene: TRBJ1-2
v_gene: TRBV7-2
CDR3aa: CASSLAGAIYGYTF

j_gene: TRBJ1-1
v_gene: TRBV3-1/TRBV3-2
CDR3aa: CASSQAGTLNTEAFF

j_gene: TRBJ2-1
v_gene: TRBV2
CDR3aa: CASSEVWRGDEQFF

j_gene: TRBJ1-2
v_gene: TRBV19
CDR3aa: CASSTQRPGTALRFYGYTF

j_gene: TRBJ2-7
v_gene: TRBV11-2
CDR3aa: CASSLGASGTYEQYF

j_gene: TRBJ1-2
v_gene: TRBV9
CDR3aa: CASSVEDRAYGYTF

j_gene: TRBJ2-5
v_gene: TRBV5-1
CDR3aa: CASSPTRVDEETQYF

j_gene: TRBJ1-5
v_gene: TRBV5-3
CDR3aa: CARIQAGSKLSNQPQHF

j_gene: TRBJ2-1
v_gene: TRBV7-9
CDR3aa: CASSLLAGGQNEQFF

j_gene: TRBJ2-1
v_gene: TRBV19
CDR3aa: CASKGLWGLGENEQFF

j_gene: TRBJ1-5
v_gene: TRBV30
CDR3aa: CAWSVGGSNQPQHF

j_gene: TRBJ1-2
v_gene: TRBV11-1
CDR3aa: CASSLNPGDGYTF

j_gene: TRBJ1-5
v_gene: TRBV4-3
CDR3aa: CASSQEPGRNQPQHF

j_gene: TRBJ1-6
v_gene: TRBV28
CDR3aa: CASSSGQAATTNNSPLHF

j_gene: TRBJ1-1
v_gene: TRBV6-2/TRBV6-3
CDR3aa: CASSFASGRAEAFF

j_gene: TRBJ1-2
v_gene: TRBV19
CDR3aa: CASKETGEPLEDGYTF

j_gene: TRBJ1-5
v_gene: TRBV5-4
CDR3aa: CASSFNSQPQHF

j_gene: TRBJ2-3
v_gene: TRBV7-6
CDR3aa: CASSSLTGPSRGGTQYF

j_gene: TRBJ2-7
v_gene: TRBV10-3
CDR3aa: CAISVGQGLYEQYF

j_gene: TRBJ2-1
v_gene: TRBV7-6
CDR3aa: CASSLAGGLSYNEQFF

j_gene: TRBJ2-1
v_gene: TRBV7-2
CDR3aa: CASSFNRAHDSYNEQFF

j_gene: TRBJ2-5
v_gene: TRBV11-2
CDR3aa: CASSLGDNGETQYF

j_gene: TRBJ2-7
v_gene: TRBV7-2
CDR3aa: CASSLVGTSREQYF

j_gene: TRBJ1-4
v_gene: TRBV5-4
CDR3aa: CASSSAQGTGNEKLFF

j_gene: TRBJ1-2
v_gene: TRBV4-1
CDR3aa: CASSQVPGQGYGYTF

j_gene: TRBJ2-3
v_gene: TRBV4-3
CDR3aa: CASSQVESRVFSGSPTDTQYF

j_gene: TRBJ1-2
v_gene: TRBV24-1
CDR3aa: CATSDNRAGEYGYTF

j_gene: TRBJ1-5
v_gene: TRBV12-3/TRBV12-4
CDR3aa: CASSWTGGQPQHF

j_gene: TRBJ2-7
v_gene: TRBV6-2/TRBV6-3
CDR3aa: CASSYWGQADYEQYF

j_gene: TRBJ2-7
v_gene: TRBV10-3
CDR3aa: CAIRSTGPPYEQYF

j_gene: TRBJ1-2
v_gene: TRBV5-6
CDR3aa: CASSLGTGVNYGYTF

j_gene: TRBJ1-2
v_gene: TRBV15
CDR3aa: CATSRGGRDYGYTF

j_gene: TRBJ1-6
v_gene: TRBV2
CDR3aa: CASNRVNSPLHF

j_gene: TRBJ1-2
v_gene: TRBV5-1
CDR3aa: CASSLDSYYGYTF

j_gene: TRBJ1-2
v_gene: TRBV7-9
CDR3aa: CASSPDRSYGYTF

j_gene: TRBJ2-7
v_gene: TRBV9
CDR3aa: CASSVGPESYEQYF

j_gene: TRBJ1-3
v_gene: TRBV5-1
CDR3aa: CASSPGQTLGNTIYF

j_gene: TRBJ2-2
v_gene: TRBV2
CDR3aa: CASSVQGAITGELFF

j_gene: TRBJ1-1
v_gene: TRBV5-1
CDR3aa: CASSPRINLNTEAFF

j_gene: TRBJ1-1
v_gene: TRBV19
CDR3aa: CASSMSRWDTEAFF

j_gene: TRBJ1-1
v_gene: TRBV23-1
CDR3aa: CASSLSHRANTEAFF

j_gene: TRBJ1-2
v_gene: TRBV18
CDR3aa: CASSSREPGDYGYTF

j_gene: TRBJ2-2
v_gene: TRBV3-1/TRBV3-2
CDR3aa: CASSRKSTSGGIGELFF

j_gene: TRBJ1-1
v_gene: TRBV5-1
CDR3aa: CASSLAAWRTEAFF